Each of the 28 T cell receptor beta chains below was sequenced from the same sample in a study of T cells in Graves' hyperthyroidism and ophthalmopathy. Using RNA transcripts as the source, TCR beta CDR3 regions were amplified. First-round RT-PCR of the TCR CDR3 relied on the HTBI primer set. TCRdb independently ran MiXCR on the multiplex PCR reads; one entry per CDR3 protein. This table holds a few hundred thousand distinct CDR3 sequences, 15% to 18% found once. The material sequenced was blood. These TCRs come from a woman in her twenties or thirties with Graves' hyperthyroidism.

The DNA of the CDR3 is TGTGCCAGCAGTTTAACTATCCCGGGACTAGGGAACTACGAGCAGTACTTC. Translation: CASSLTIPGLGNYEQYF. The rearrangement links TRBV28 to TRBJ2-7, with 8 bases identical to TRBD2. V was clipped by 2 bases and J by 3 bases; unmatched bases: 12. Germline CDR1 MDHEN, CDR2 SYDVKM. The CDR3 spans 17 residues. Filled out from reference TRBV28 and TRBJ2-7, the complete variable domain reads DVKVTQSSRYLVKRTGEKVFLECVQDMDHENMFWYRQDPGLGLRLIYFSYDVKMKEKGDIPEGYSVSREKKERFSLILESASTNQTSMYLCASSLTIPGLGNYEQYFGPGTRLTVT.

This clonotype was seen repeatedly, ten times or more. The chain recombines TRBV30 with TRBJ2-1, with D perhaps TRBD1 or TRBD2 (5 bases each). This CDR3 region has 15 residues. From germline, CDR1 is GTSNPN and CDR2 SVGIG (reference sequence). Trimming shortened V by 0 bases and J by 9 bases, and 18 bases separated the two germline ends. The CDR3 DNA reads TGTGCCTGGAGTGTTCGGCGGGCACAGAGGGGTGAGCAGTTCTTC. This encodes CAWSVRRAQRGEQFF.

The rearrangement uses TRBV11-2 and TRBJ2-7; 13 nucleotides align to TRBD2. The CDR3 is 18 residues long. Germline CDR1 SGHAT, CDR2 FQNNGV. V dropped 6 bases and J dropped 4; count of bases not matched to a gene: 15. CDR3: CASSLRTSGSDNLYEQYF. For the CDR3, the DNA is TGTGCCAGCAGTTTGCGGACTAGCGGGAGCGACAACTTGTACGAGCAGTACTTC.

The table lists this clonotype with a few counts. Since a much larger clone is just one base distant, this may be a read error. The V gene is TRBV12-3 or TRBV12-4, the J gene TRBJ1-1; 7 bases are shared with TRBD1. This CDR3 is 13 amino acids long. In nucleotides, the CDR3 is TGTGCCAGCACTCGGACAGGTTACACTGAAGCTCTCTTT. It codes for CASTRTGYTEALF.

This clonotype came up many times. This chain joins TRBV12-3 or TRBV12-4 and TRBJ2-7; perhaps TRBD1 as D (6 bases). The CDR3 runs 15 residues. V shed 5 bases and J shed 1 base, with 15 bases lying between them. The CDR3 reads CASSTRGRTSYEQYF. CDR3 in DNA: TGTGCCAGCAGTACCAGGGGCCGTACATCCTACGAGCAGTACTTC.

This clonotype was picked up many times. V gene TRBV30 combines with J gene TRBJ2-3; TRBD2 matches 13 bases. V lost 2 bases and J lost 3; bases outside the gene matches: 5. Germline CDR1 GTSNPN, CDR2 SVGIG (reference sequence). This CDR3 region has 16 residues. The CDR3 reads CAWSIGTSGKTDTQYF. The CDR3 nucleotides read TGTGCCTGGAGTATTGGGACTAGCGGGAAGACAGATACGCAGTATTTT. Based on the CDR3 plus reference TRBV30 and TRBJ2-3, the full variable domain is SQTIHQWPATLVQPVGSPLSLECTVEGTSNPNLYWYRQAAGRGLQLLFYSVGIGQISSEVPQNLSASRPQDRQFILSSKKLLLSDSGFYLCAWSIGTSGKTDTQYFGPGTRLTVL.

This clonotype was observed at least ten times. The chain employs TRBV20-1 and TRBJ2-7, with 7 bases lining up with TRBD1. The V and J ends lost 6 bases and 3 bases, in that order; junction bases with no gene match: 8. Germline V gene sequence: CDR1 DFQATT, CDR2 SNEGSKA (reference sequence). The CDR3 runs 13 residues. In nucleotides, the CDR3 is TGCAGTGCGGGCCTGACAGGGCTCTACGAGCAGTACTTC. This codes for CSAGLTGLYEQYF.

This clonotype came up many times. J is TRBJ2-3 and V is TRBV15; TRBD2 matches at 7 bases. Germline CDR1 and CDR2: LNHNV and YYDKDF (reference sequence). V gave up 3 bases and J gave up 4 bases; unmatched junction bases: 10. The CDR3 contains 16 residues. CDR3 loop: CATSRLAGGSADTQYF. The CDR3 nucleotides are TGTGCCACCAGCAGGCTTGCGGGCGGGAGTGCAGATACGCAGTATTTT.

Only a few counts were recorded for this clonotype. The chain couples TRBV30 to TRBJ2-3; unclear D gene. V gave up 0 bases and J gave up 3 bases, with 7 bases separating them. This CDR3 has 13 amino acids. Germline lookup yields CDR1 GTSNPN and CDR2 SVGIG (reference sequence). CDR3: CAWSVSLTDTQYF. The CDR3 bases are TGTGCCTGGAGTGTTTCGTTGACAGATACGCAGTATTTT.

The CDR3 spells CASSLVVQAYTF. DNA of the CDR3: TGTGCCAGCAGCTTAGTAGTGCAGGCCTACACCTTC. This chain links TRBV7-9 with TRBJ1-2; D is unclear. The CDR3 contains 12 residues. Germline V gene data show CDR1 as SEHNR and CDR2 as FQNEAQ (reference sequence). V lost 1 base and J lost 10, with 10 bases in between.

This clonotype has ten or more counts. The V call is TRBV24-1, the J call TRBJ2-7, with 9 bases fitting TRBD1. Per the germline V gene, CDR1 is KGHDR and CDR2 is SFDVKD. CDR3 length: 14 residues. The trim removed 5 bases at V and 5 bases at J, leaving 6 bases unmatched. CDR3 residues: CATSAGTGSHEQYF. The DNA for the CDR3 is TGTGCCACCAGTGCCGGGACAGGGTCCCACGAGCAGTACTTC.

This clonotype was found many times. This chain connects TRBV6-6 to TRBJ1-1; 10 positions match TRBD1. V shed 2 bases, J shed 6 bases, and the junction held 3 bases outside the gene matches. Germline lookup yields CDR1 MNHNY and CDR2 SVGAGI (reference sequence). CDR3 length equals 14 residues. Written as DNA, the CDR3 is TGTGCCAGCAGTTACCCCGGACAGGGGGCTGAAGCTTTCTTT. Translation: CASSYPGQGAEAFF.

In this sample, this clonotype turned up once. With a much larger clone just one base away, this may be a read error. CDR3 in DNA: TGTGCCAGCAGCTTAAATCCCTCTTGGGGACTAGGGTCCTACGAGCAGTACTTC. It encodes CASSLNPSWGLGSYEQYF. The V gene is TRBV7-2, the J gene TRBJ2-7, with TRBD2 identical over 8 bases. V lost 2 bases to trimming and J lost 1 base; unmatched junction nucleotides: 13. Germline V CDR1 and CDR2: SGHTA, FQGNSA. This CDR3 region has 18 residues.

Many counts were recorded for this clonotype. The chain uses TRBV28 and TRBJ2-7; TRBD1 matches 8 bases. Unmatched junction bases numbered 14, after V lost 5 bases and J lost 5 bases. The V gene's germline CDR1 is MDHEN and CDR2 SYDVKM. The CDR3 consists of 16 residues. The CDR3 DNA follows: TGTGCCAGCAGTCTCAATACGGGACAGGTCCCCCACGAGCAGTACTTC. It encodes CASSLNTGQVPHEQYF.

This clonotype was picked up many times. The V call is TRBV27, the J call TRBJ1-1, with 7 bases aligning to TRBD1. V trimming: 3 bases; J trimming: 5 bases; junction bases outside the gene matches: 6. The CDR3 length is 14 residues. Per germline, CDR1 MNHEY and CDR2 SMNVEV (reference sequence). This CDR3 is CASSFGDRATEAFF. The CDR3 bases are TGTGCCAGCAGTTTTGGTGACAGGGCAACTGAAGCTTTCTTT.

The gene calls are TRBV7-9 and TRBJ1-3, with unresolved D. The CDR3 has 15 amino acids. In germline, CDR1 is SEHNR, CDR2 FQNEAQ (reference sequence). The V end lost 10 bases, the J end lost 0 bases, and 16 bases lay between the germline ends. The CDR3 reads CATEESGVSGNTIYF. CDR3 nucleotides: TGTGCCACCGAGGAGAGTGGGGTCTCTGGAAACACCATATATTTT.

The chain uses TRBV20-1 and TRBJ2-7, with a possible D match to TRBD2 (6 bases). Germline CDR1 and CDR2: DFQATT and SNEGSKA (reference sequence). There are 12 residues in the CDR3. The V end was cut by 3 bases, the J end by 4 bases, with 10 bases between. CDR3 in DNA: TGCAGTGCTAGCGGGAGAGTTTACGAGCAGTACTTC. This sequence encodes CSASGRVYEQYF.

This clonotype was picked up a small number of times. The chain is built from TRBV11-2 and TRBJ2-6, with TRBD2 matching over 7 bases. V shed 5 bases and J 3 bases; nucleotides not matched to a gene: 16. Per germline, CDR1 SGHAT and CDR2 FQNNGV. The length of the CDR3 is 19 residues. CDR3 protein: CASSPLGGSASGGANVLTF. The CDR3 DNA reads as TGTGCCAGCAGCCCCCTGGGAGGGAGTGCTTCGGGTGGGGCCAACGTCCTGACTTTC.

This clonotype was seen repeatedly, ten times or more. The CDR3 DNA reads as TGTGCCAGCAGTTATTTGACAGGGAGGACTAGCACAGATACGCAGTATTTT. As protein: CASSYLTGRTSTDTQYF. The chain has TRBV27 and TRBJ2-3, with D perhaps matching TRBD1 (7 bases). Germline V gene sequence: CDR1 MNHEY, CDR2 SMNVEV (reference sequence). V lost 4 bases and J lost 0, with 17 bases in between. The length of the CDR3 is 17 residues.

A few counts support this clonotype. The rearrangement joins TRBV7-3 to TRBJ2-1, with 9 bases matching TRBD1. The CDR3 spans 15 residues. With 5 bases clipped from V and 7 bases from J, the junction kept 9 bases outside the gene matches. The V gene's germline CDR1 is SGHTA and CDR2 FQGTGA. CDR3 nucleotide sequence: TGTGCCAGCAGCCTGGGGACAGGGAAAGGGAATGAGCAGTTCTTC. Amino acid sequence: CASSLGTGKGNEQFF.

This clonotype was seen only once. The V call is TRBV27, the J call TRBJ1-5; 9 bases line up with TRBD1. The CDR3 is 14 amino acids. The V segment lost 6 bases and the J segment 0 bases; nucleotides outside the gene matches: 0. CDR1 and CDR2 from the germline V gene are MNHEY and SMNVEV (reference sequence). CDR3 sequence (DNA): TGTGCCAGCAGGACAGGGGGTAGCAATCAGCCCCAGCATTTT. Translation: CASRTGGSNQPQHF.

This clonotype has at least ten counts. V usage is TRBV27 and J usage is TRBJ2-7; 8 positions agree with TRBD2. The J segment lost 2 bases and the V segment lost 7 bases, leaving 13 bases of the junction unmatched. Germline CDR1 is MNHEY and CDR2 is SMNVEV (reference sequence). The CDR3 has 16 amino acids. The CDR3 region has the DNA TGTGCCAGCACCTTTTCGGGAGGGCTTGCACCCTACGAGCAGTACTTC. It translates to CASTFSGGLAPYEQYF.

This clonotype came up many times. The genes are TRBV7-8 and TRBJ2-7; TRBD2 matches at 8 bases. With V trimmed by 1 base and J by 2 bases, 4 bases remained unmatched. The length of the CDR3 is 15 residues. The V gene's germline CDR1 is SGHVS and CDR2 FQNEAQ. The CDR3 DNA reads TGTGCCAGCAGCTTAGTAGCGGGATCCCCCTACGAGCAGTACTTC. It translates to CASSLVAGSPYEQYF.

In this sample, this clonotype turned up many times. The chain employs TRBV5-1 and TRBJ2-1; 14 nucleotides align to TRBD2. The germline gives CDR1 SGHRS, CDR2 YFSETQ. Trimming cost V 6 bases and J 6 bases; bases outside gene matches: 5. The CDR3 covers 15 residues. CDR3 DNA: TGCGCCAGCACTAGGGGACTAGCGGGAGCCAATGAGCAGTTCTTC. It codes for CASTRGLAGANEQFF.

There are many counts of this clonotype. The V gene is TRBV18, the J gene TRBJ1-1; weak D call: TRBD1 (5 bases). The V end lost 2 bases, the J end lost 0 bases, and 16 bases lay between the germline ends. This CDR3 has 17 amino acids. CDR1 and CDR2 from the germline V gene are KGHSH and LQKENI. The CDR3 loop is CASSPLEPGTMNTEAFF. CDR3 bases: TGTGCCAGCTCACCATTAGAGCCAGGGACTATGAACACTGAAGCTTTCTTT.

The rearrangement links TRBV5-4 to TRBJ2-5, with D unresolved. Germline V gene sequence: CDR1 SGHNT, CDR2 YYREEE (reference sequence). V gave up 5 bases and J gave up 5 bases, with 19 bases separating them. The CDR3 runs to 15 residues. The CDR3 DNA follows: TGTGCCAGCAGTTACGGACCCACCTCCTGGGAGACCCAGTACTTC. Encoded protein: CASSYGPTSWETQYF.

This chain's CDR3 is CASSESQRLAIGTDTQYF. The DNA for the CDR3 is TGTGCCAGCAGTGAGTCCCAAAGACTAGCGATCGGGACAGATACGCAGTATTTT. J is TRBJ2-3 and V is TRBV25-1; 8 bases map to TRBD2. The CDR3 runs 18 residues. Trimming removed 3 bases from V and 3 bases from J; junction bases left unmatched: 14. The germline CDR1 and CDR2 sequences are MGHDK and SYGVNS.

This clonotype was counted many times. DNA for the CDR3: TGCGCCAGCAGCTTGGAGCCTAGCGGGAATGGTGGGACCCAGTACTTC. Translation gives CASSLEPSGNGGTQYF. This chain links TRBV5-1 with TRBJ2-5, with 9 bases that match TRBD2. This CDR3 comprises 16 residues. The ends lost 0 bases at V and 7 bases at J; junction bases unmatched: 10. Germline V gives CDR1 SGHRS, CDR2 YFSETQ.